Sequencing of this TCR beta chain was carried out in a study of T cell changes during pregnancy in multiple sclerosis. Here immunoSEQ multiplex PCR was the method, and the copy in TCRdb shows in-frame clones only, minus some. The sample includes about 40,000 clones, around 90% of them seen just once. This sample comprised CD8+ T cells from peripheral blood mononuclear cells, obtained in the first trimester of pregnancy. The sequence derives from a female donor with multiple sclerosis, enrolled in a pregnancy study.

This CDR3 reads CASSYLGAEGYTF. CDR3 coding DNA: TGTGCCAGCAGTTACCTAGGGGCAGAAGGCTACACCTTC. This rearrangement joins TRBV6-6 to TRBJ1-2, with D possibly matching TRBD1 (5 bases). The CDR3 sequence is 13 residues long. Germline V CDR1 and CDR2: MNHNY, SVGAGI (reference sequence). V was cut by 2 bases and J by 8 bases, with 12 bases left in between.